This entry describes one T cell receptor beta chain. Its antigen is not known. This entry comes from a study of Ad26.COV2.S vaccination and SARS-CoV-2 variants. General study results and limits: Across vaccine and placebo recipients, the breadth of non-spike TCRs was similar.

Germline V CDR1 and CDR2: LGHNT, FRNRAP. Trimming removed 3 bases from V and 11 bases from J, with 14 bases in between. This CDR3 is built from 13 residues. Produced via immunoSEQ multiplex PCR; TCRdb's table is partial and in-frame only. The repertoire holds roughly 700,000 clones, with roughly nine tenths as singletons. Treatment indicated: 15 to 20 received Ad26.COV2.S at low or high dose, single or two shots; about 5 received placebo; per-sample allocation not given. Specimens were obtained on day 63 following the first vaccine or placebo injection. The sequencing here drew on peripheral blood, taken in a trial of Ad26.COV2.S vaccine versus placebo. This chain connects TRBV12-5 to TRBJ2-1, with D unresolved. This sequence originates from a person between 18 and 59 years old who received the Ad26.COV2.S COVID-19 vaccine or a placebo. The DNA of the CDR3 is TGTGCTAGTGGTTTCGGTCAGGAGAGTAAGCAGTTCTTC. This translates into CASGFGQESKQFF.